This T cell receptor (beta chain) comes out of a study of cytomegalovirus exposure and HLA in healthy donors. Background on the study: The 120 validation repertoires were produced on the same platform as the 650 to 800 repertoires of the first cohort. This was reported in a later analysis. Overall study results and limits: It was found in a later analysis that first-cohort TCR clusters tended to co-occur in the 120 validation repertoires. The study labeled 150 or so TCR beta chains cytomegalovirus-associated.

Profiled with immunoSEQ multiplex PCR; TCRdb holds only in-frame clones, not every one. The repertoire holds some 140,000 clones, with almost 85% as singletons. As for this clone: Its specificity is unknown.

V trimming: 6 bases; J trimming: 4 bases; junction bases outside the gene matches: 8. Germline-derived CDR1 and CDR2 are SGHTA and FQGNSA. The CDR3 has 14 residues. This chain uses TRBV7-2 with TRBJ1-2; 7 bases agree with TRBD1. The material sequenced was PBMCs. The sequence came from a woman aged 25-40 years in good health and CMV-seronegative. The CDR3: CASRTGVLGYGYTF. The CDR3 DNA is TGTGCCAGCAGAACAGGGGTCTTGGGCTATGGCTACACCTTC.